The 17 T cell receptor beta chains below all came from one sample that was sequenced in a study of T cell responses to AZD1222 COVID-19 vaccine. The method was immunoSEQ multiplex PCR; TCRdb's version includes in-frame clones alone and lacks a portion of them. The sample records around 100,000 clones, approximately 96% being singletons. Sample: peripheral blood, taken on day 0 of AZD1222 vaccination. These receptors were obtained from an adult in good health.

The V and J genes are TRBV28 and TRBJ1-2, with 7 positions matching TRBD1. Germline V gene lookup returns CDR1 MDHEN and CDR2 SYDVKM. Trimming removed 8 bases from V and 4 bases from J; junction bases left unmatched: 4. The CDR3 is made up of 12 amino acids. CDR3: CASEYRGYGYTF. CDR3 in DNA: TGTGCCAGCGAATACAGGGGCTATGGCTACACCTTC.

The CDR3 DNA is TGCAGCGGCGGGACAGTTCCCGGGGAGACCCAGTACTTC. This gives the protein CSGGTVPGETQYF. The V gene is TRBV29-1, the J gene TRBJ2-5; D is perhaps TRBD1 (7 bases). The CDR3 sequence is 13 residues long. V lost 7 bases and J lost 5, with 17 bases in between. Germline V gene data show CDR1 as SQVTM and CDR2 as ANQGSEA.

V is TRBV5-1 and J is TRBJ1-1; D gene uncertain. Trimming pared 0 bases from V and 2 bases from J, leaving 8 bases between. Germline V gene sequence: CDR1 SGHRS, CDR2 YFSETQ. The CDR3 covers 14 residues. The CDR3 nucleotides read TGCGCCAGCAGCTTGGAGCCTGACAACACTGAAGCTTTCTTT. Amino acid sequence: CASSLEPDNTEAFF.

This clone occurred a few times. The CDR3 reads CASSIASRGLVYEQYF. As DNA, the CDR3 is TGTGCCAGTAGTATAGCGTCTCGAGGGTTGGTCTACGAGCAGTACTTC. The chain joins TRBV19 to TRBJ2-7; possibly TRBD2 for D (5 bases). V gave up 1 base and J gave up 3 bases, with 16 bases separating them. CDR3 length: 16 amino acids. Germline CDR1 is LNHDA and CDR2 is SQIVND (reference sequence).

CDR3 sequence (DNA): TGTGCCAGCAGCTTAATTGGTCTCTCTGGAAACACCATATATTTT. Encoded protein: CASSLIGLSGNTIYF. This chain uses TRBV7-2 with TRBJ1-3; no clear D. From germline, CDR1 is SGHTA and CDR2 FQGNSA. The CDR3 is 15 residues long. V dropped 2 bases and J dropped 0 bases, with 8 bases sitting between them.

This clone was counted once. CDR3 nucleotides: TGTGCCAGCAGCCCAGACAGGGTGGAGACCCAGTACTTC. Translating it yields CASSPDRVETQYF. The chain has TRBV7-2 and TRBJ2-5; 7 nucleotides match TRBD1. The CDR3 is 13 residues long. Germline values: CDR1 SGHTA, CDR2 FQGNSA. The V segment lost 5 bases and the J segment 5 bases; nucleotides outside the gene matches: 5.

The V and J genes are TRBV6-1 and TRBJ1-2; D is perhaps TRBD1 (6 bases). V lost 2 bases to trimming and J lost 6 bases, with 10 bases between them. Germline CDR1 reads MNHNS; CDR2 reads SASEGT. There are 13 residues in the CDR3. Here the CDR3 reads CASSELEGDGYTF. The DNA for the CDR3 is TGTGCCAGCAGTGAATTGGAGGGGGATGGCTACACCTTC.

V usage is TRBV7-9 and J usage is TRBJ2-3; the D gene is possibly TRBD2 (5 bases). Germline assignment: CDR1 SEHNR and CDR2 FQNEAQ (reference sequence). The CDR3 is made up of 14 amino acids. V lost 1 base and J 2 bases, leaving 7 bases between the germline ends. CDR3 sequence reads: CASSLGGLTDTQYF. In nucleotides, the CDR3 is TGTGCCAGCAGCTTAGGAGGGCTCACAGATACGCAGTATTTT.

The chain is built from TRBV19 and TRBJ1-2; TRBD1 is a possible D gene (6 bases). The CDR3 is made up of 15 amino acids. CDR1 and CDR2 from the germline V gene are LNHDA and SQIVND (reference sequence). V was trimmed by 3 bases and J by 4 bases, leaving 15 bases between them. The CDR3 bases are TGTGCCAGTAGTATGCGACAGGAGGGGCCCTATGGCTACACCTTC. Translating it yields CASSMRQEGPYGYTF.

The V gene is TRBV18, the J gene TRBJ1-2; the D gene is possibly TRBD1 (5 bases). Trimming took 6 bases from V and 1 from J, leaving 18 bases between them. The CDR3 has 16 amino acids. Germline V gene data show CDR1 as KGHSH and CDR2 as LQKENI. This CDR3 is CASSLWAGTVNYGYTF. In nucleotides, the CDR3 is TGTGCCAGCTCCTTGTGGGCCGGGACCGTTAACTATGGCTACACCTTC.

The rearrangement joins TRBV9 to TRBJ1-6; D gene unclear. V was trimmed by 4 bases and J by 6 bases, leaving 23 bases between them. The CDR3 length is 18 residues. Germline V CDR1 and CDR2: SGDLS, YYNGEE. For the CDR3, the DNA is TGTGCCAGCAGCCCCAGCTTTCGGGAAATAGGTAGTAATTCACCCCTCCACTTT. Protein: CASSPSFREIGSNSPLHF.

This sequence joins TRBV7-3 and TRBJ2-3, with 7 nucleotides matching TRBD2. The CDR3 consists of 14 residues. V shed 5 bases, J shed 6 bases, and the junction held 8 bases outside the gene matches. Germline V gene data show CDR1 as SGHTA and CDR2 as FQGTGA. The CDR3 region is CASSAGLVADTQYF. CDR3 coding DNA: TGTGCCAGCAGCGCCGGACTAGTCGCCGATACGCAGTATTTT.

Written as DNA, the CDR3 is TGTGCCAGCAGTGAAGTGGTGGGTGGTCCCTATGGCTACACCTTC. This encodes CASSEVVGGPYGYTF. The V and J genes are TRBV25-1 and TRBJ1-2; D is unclear. This CDR3 is 15 amino acids long. V was clipped by 2 bases and J by 4 bases, with 14 bases between them. Per germline, CDR1 MGHDK and CDR2 SYGVNS.

V and J are TRBV24-1 and TRBJ2-7; D uncertain. CDR1 and CDR2 (germline): KGHDR, SFDVKD. The CDR3 sequence is 14 residues long. V was trimmed by 8 bases and J by 3 bases, leaving 16 bases between them. The CDR3 here is CATMSANRHYEQYF. The CDR3 DNA is TGTGCCACCATGTCAGCGAATAGACACTACGAGCAGTACTTC.

The chain carries TRBV28 and TRBJ1-3; a possible D gene is TRBD1 (6 bases). Germline V gives CDR1 MDHEN, CDR2 SYDVKM. CDR3 size: 16 residues. The ends were cut back, 6 bases at V and 5 bases at J, with 20 bases in the middle. CDR3 sequence reads: CASRSNGGFERNTIYF. The DNA for the CDR3 is TGTGCCAGCAGATCCAATGGGGGCTTTGAAAGAAACACCATATATTTT.

This clone was recorded once. This chain links TRBV4-1 with TRBJ1-3; D is ambiguous. Germline V lookup: CDR1 MGHRA, CDR2 YSYEKL. V lost 0 bases to trimming and J lost 0 bases, with 9 bases between them. The CDR3 has 16 residues. In nucleotides, the CDR3 is TGCGCCAGCAGCCAAGATGCTGGAGTCTCTGGAAACACCATATATTTT. Translated: CASSQDAGVSGNTIYF.

This chain connects TRBV5-1 to TRBJ2-7; no reliable D call. Trimming pared 2 bases from V and 5 bases from J, leaving 14 bases between. Looked up from germline, CDR1 is SGHRS and CDR2 is YFSETQ. CDR3 length: 14 residues. CDR3 sequence (DNA): TGCGCCAGCAGCTTCATCCCTGGATTTGACGAGCAGTACTTC. This translates into CASSFIPGFDEQYF.